What follows are 10 T cell receptor beta chains derived from one specimen sequenced in a study of CD4 T cells in relation to SARS-CoV-2 and coronaviruses. Clones were sequenced by immunoSEQ multiplex PCR, and TCRdb holds only the in-frame ones, with some missing. Of 60,000 to 80,000 clones detected, around 86% appear once; the ten largest clones hold 1.6%. The unexposed donors gave CD4+ T cells in about 2010-2019, prior to COVID-19. The sample was memory CD4+ T cells from PBMCs. Receptors originate from a human donor in good health.

The chain uses TRBV7-9 and TRBJ2-7, with 8 bases that match TRBD2. The CDR3 has 14 amino acids. Germline V gene lookup returns CDR1 SEHNR and CDR2 FQNEAQ (reference sequence). The V and J ends lost 5 bases and 5 bases, in that order; junction bases with no gene match: 8. The CDR3 here is CASSATFGGDEQYF. The CDR3 bases are TGTGCCAGCAGCGCCACGTTCGGGGGGGACGAGCAGTACTTC.

The V call is TRBV19, the J call TRBJ1-4; 7 bases agree with TRBD1. This CDR3 region has 15 residues. The germline gives CDR1 LNHDA, CDR2 SQIVND (reference sequence). Trimming took 4 bases from V and 7 from J; bases not matched to a gene: 9. DNA of the CDR3: TGTGCCAGTAGTACGCCGAGACAGGGCGGTGAAAAACTGTTTTTT. This codes for CASSTPRQGGEKLFF.

This sequence joins TRBV2 and TRBJ2-3; 12 bases are a match to TRBD2. The CDR3 runs to 16 residues. Germline lookup yields CDR1 SNHLY and CDR2 FYNNEI. With 6 bases clipped from V and 1 base from J, the junction kept 5 bases outside the gene matches. Here the CDR3 DNA reads TGTGCCAGCAGGGCCCCTAGCGGGGGGGGCACAGATACGCAGTATTTT. It yields the protein CASRAPSGGGTDTQYF.

CDR3 in amino acids: CAWSPLRILYGYTF. The CDR3 DNA reads as TGTGCCTGGAGTCCCCTCCGTATTCTCTATGGCTACACCTTC. This sequence joins TRBV30 and TRBJ1-2; unclear D gene. The germline V gene encodes CDR1 GTSNPN and CDR2 SVGIG (reference sequence). The CDR3 is 14 residues long. V was cut by 2 bases and J by 4 bases, with 14 bases left in between. The full variable domain, rest sourced from reference TRBV30 and TRBJ1-2, is SQTIHQWPATLVQPVGSPLSLECTVEGTSNPNLYWYRQAAGRGLQLLFYSVGIGQISSEVPQNLSASRPQDRQFILSSKKLLLSDSGFYLCAWSPLRILYGYTFGSGTRLTVV.

This rearrangement joins TRBV9 to TRBJ2-3, with 8 bases lining up with TRBD2. V was pared by 4 bases and J by 2 bases, with 9 bases of the junction left unmatched. Germline V lookup: CDR1 SGDLS, CDR2 YYNGEE. The CDR3 length is 16 residues. DNA for the CDR3: TGTGCCAGCAGCAAAGGGGTCGGGGGGGACACAGATACGCAGTATTTT. It is translated as CASSKGVGGDTDTQYF.

The V and J genes are TRBV3-1 (or the pseudogene TRBV3-2) and TRBJ1-6, with TRBD1 matching over 10 bases. Germline V gene sequence: CDR1 LGHDT, CDR2 YNNKEL (reference sequence). The CDR3 is 15 amino acids. The ends lost 1 base at V and 6 bases at J; junction bases unmatched: 0. CDR3 nucleotides: TGTGCCAGCAGCCAAGGACAGGGGGCTAATTCACCCCTCCACTTT. Translated: CASSQGQGANSPLHF.

The CDR3 DNA sequence: TGTGCCAGCAGCTTAGGCCGGGGTGGTTCATCCCAAGAGACCCAGTACTTC. Protein sequence: CASSLGRGGSSQETQYF. The chain has TRBV7-2 and TRBJ2-5, with D possibly matching TRBD2 (5 bases). The germline gives CDR1 SGHTA, CDR2 FQGNSA. The CDR3 is made up of 17 amino acids. Trimming cost V 1 base and J 1 base, with 16 bases left between them.

The CDR3 sequence: CAWSPRGWATNEKLFF. The CDR3 nucleotides are TGTGCCTGGAGTCCTAGGGGATGGGCAACTAATGAAAAACTGTTTTTT. The chain is built from TRBV30 and TRBJ1-4; tentative D call: TRBD1 (5 bases). CDR1 is GTSNPN, CDR2 SVGIG, per germline (reference sequence). CDR3 length equals 16 residues. Trimming took off 2 bases at V and 0 bases at J, with 13 bases between the two ends.

The chain joins TRBV27 to TRBJ2-5, with TRBD1 matching over 9 bases. This CDR3 comprises 19 residues. Germline CDR1 reads MNHEY; CDR2 reads SMNVEV (reference sequence). Trimming took 1 base from V and 7 from J; bases not matched to a gene: 19. The CDR3 spells CASSLFGPGDRVRTWTQYF. As DNA, the CDR3 is TGTGCCAGCAGTTTATTTGGCCCCGGGGACAGGGTGAGAACTTGGACCCAGTACTTC.

This clone showed up just a few times. The chain links TRBV4-2 to TRBJ2-2; no clear D gene. V dropped 3 bases and J dropped 6 bases, with 11 bases sitting between them. Germline V gives CDR1 LGHNA, CDR2 YNFKEQ. The CDR3 consists of 14 residues. CDR3 in amino acids: CASSHSETAGELFF. The CDR3 region has the DNA TGTGCCAGCAGCCATTCCGAGACCGCCGGGGAGCTGTTTTTT.